This T cell receptor (beta chain) was observed in a study of blood T cell repertoires in COVID-19. The wider study: Spain, Italy and the United States supplied samples that represented acute and convalescent COVID-19.

The table came from immunoSEQ multiplex PCR; TCRdb's copy has only in-frame clones and leaves some out. The repertoire holds about 370,000 clones, with 80% to 90% as singletons. Either two negative PCRs, clearance, or symptom resolution qualified Cohort 3 donors as recovered. The germline CDR1 and CDR2 sequences are SGDLS and YYNGEE. CDR3 length: 15 amino acids. With 0 bases clipped from V and 1 base from J, the junction kept 4 bases outside the gene matches. The V call is TRBV9, the J call TRBJ2-7, with 7 bases identical to TRBD2. The specimen sequenced was PBMCs or T cells enriched from blood (not recorded which). This TCR came from a man aged 18-30 years who had recovered from COVID-19. CDR3 in amino acids: CASSVDGGGSYEQYF. The CDR3 DNA sequence: TGTGCCAGCAGCGTAGATGGGGGAGGGTCCTACGAGCAGTACTTC.